One sample yielded the 5 T cell receptor beta chains listed below, sequenced in a study of human T cells and chemical hapten exposure. TCRdb reanalysed the RACE reads using MiXCR and keeps one entry per CDR3 protein. The data contain around 130,000 distinct CDR3 sequences, approximately 10% of them singletons. Time point: healthy volunteer bleed at 2 weeks. Total RNA came from unfractionated whole blood. Sequenced material: whole blood. These TCRs come from a male donor in good health. Some clones in this sample may be carry-over from other donors' samples.

This clonotype came up a few times. The CDR3 DNA follows: TGTGCCAGTAGTGGGACAGGATCCCAGCCCCAGCATTTT. Translated, it gives CASSGTGSQPQHF. This sequence joins TRBV19 and TRBJ1-5, with 8 bases aligning to TRBD1. Germline assignment: CDR1 LNHDA and CDR2 SQIVND (reference sequence). Losses at the gene ends were 5 bases for V and 7 bases for J; bases not matched to a gene: 4. The CDR3 is made up of 13 amino acids.

This clonotype was counted at least ten times. The genes are TRBV10-3 and TRBJ2-7, with D uncertain. Trimming cost V 4 bases and J 7 bases, with 17 bases left between them. CDR1 and CDR2 (germline): ENHRY, SYGVKD. CDR3 length: 14 residues. CDR3 coding DNA: TGTGCCATCAGTGCTTCCCTCCAGGCGTGGGAGCAGTACTTC. Amino acids: CAISASLQAWEQYF.

This clonotype was seen repeatedly, ten times or more. This rearrangement joins TRBV20-1 to TRBJ2-1, with D possibly being TRBD2 (7 bases). The length of the CDR3 is 18 residues. Germline assignment: CDR1 DFQATT and CDR2 SNEGSKA (reference sequence). Trimming stripped 6 bases from V and 4 bases from J, with 28 bases between. CDR3 DNA: TGCAGTGCCCAAGGGGGTCTAGCGGAGCCCCCTGGTTACAATGAGCAGTTCTTC. This translates into CSAQGGLAEPPGYNEQFF.

V usage is TRBV30 and J usage is TRBJ2-5; D may be TRBD1 (6 bases). Germline V CDR1 and CDR2: GTSNPN, SVGIG (reference sequence). The ends were cut back, 3 bases at V and 2 bases at J, with 10 bases in the middle. The CDR3 loop spans 13 amino acids. The CDR3 DNA reads as TGTGCCTGGAGGCCAGGACAGCAAGAGACCCAGTACTTC. Residues: CAWRPGQQETQYF.

The CDR3 loop reads CASSPGMDQPQHF. CDR3 coding DNA: TGTGCCAGCAGCCCAGGGATGGATCAGCCCCAGCATTTT. This rearrangement joins TRBV6-2 or TRBV6-3 to TRBJ1-5; D might be TRBD1 (5 bases). V shed 6 bases and J shed 5 bases, with 11 bases lying between them. Per the germline V gene, CDR1 is MNHEY and CDR2 is SVGEGT. The CDR3 has 13 amino acids.